This T cell receptor (beta chain) stems from a study of response to subunit inactivated influenza vaccine (dated by TCRdb to 2017 to 2018). A note on the overall study: The study used deep quantitative T cell receptor repertoire profiling to track responses to a trivalent subunit inactivated influenza vaccine.

Libraries were made using RT-PCR. Instrument used: Illumina HiSeq 2500. TCRdb trimmed public reads at Q25 via fastp, called clones via MiXCR and kept in-frame beta chains. Rows are unified per CDR3 protein, each entry keeping the most common DNA and genes. The sample profile shows under 950,000 distinct CDR3 sequences; 21% of them were found once. Around 9.6% of the sample goes to the ten largest clones. Comment on this clonotype: The clone's antigen remains unknown. No clone much larger than this one lies a single base away; base qualities are absent.

The CDR3 covers 13 residues, taking in both the cysteine and the phenylalanine. CDR3 DNA only is kept here, 39 bases in frame from base 1. V has 4 bases trimmed and J has 4 bases trimmed; junction bases matching no gene number 4. The germline V gene encodes CDR1 SGDLS and CDR2 YYNGEE. Results and caveats for the whole study, not just this receptor: According to the authors, only a limited number of new T cells may be recruited by each seasonal influenza vaccination.

The V gene is TRBV9 and the J gene is TRBJ2-5, and 7 junctional nucleotides match TRBD1. This receptor was taken from a man aged 50 to 59 who received an inactivated influenza vaccine. Donor details come from another sample of the same person, matched by shared clones. Sequences were derived from PBMCs from blood, sampled 4 to 6 days after vaccination. CDR3 loop: CASSPDRSETQYF. The DNA is TGTGCCAGCAGCCCGGACAGGTCAGAGACCCAGTACTTC.